This TCR beta chain was recorded in a study of T cell responses to AZD1222 COVID-19 vaccine (dated by TCRdb to about 2021). Describing the broader study: Because spike-specific TCR depth and breadth did not differ between the two schedules, AZD1222 recipients who got a second dose at roughly 4 weeks were pooled with those who got a second dose at roughly 12 weeks. TCR sequencing was performed for roughly 240 trial participants, of whom 207 were given two doses of AZD1222 and around 25 were given two doses of MenACWY control vaccine. Enrollment into the trials was organized by age into subgroups of 18-55, 56-69 and 70-plus years, and those subgroups contained about 150, 27 and 61 TCR-sequenced participants, respectively.

Overall study outcomes, separate from this receptor: The vaccine-associated CD4 TCRs covered the entire spike protein, and the dominant responses fell in regions 160-218 and 743-854. The 56-69-year group was small, and its depth increase did not reach significance, likely because of low power. Participants were mostly white British, with more females than males. The authors suggested clonal diversity may have been underestimated. Reportedly, close to half of the unique spike-specific TCRs recognized epitopes lying outside the regions that are mutated in the B.1.351 and B.1.1.7 variants. Because no day 14 peak-response samples were available, repertoires were characterized only after the peak T cell response. After two AZD1222 doses, spike-specific TCR breadth and depth were significantly higher than at day 0 and than in MenACWY recipients. Conclusions about previously exposed vaccinees were limited because only a handful of AZD1222 recipients were SARS-CoV-2 seropositive at baseline.

The time point label of this sample denotes: baseline before first vaccination. Vaccinee samples were obtained from the UK trials COV001 and COV002, which included a single-blind randomized controlled phase 2/3 trial of AZD1222 (ChAdOx1 nCoV-19) in healthy adults. Trial participant PBMC samples were collected at day 0 and day 28 after the second dose for TCRbeta chain sequencing. The CDR3 regions of human TCRbeta chains were analyzed by immunosequencing. The study's processing was this. TCRs in the repertoires were compared against a reference library of SARS-CoV-2-specific TCRs that had been generated with the MIRA antigen-specificity platform. Breadth was defined as the fraction of unique TCRs that were SARS-CoV-2-associated, and depth was defined as the fraction of total T cells that were SARS-CoV-2-associated. Using the MIRA data, each spike-specific TCR was assigned both to the spike region to which the TCR was reactive and to a CD4 or CD8 class. Log10-transformed breadth and depth values were compared by one-way ANOVA with Sidak's multiple comparisons tests. Here the immuneACCESS table is served through TCRdb, limited to in-frame sequences with V and J called. Missing clones are a known gap in these copies; in checked studies unresolved V genes cover under half, and the rest lacks a known reason. For V, J and clone size, that table is used; D and trimming come from the DNA. Recorded for this sample are about 35,000 clones; approximately 86% of them occurred a single time. The top ten clones comprise 6.8% of the sample.

V trim: 5 bases; J trim: 8 bases; unmatched bases: 5. The CDR3 covers 14 residues, taking in both the cysteine and the phenylalanine. The DNA shown is the 42-base CDR3, in frame from base 1. CDR1 is given as SGHTA and CDR2 as FQGNSA, both from the germline V gene. This clone was seen more than once but under ten times. Its antigen target is currently unknown. Base qualities are not provided; no much larger clone lies one nucleotide away. The sequenced sample was peripheral blood, obtained on day 0 of AZD1222 vaccination. The sequence links TRBV7-2 to TRBJ1-4; the junction holds 10 bases that match TRBD1. This TCR came from an adult in good health. For the CDR3, the sequence is CASSTDRGREKLFF. Here is the DNA: TGTGCCAGCAGCACAGACAGGGGGCGGGAAAAACTGTTTTTT.